This TCR beta chain was recovered during a study of T cell repertoires in aging, cancer and after chemotherapy. In the study overall: Paired samples before and after chemotherapy came from chronic lymphocytic leukemia patients on fludarabine- or bendamustine-based regimens.

The V end was cut by 3 bases, the J end by 3 bases, with 18 bases between. This CDR3 has 16 amino acids. Germline CDR1 and CDR2: WNHNN and SYGVQD (reference sequence). Amplification of TCR beta used genomic DNA extracted from peripheral blood. TRB rearrangements spanning V, D and J were amplified using mixed TRB-A/B primers. TCRdb re-derived calls from the multiplex PCR reads in MiXCR, one entry per CDR3 protein. Among under 5,000 distinct CDR3 sequences listed, around 40% were seen once. This chain uses TRBV10-1 with TRBJ2-7, with TRBD1 as a possible D gene (6 bases). Sequencing was done on a sample of blood. This receptor was obtained from a human donor with a blood cancer. CDR3: CASSDFKGVHLYEQYF. The CDR3 DNA reads as TGCGCCAGCAGTGATTTTAAGGGGGTACACCTCTACGAGCAGTACTTC.